The 6 T cell receptor beta chains presented below share a single source sample, sequenced in a study of cytomegalovirus exposure and HLA in healthy donors. In the PCR, 60 Vbeta and 13 Jbeta primers were used. The method was immunoSEQ multiplex PCR; TCRdb's version includes in-frame clones alone and lacks a portion of them. The sample lists 140,000 to 150,000 clones, about 80% occurring once. Sequenced sample: PBMCs. The receptor set was obtained from a man aged 40-55 years in good health and CMV-seronegative.

The J gene is TRBJ2-3, the V gene TRBV19, with D perhaps TRBD2 (6 bases). CDR1 LNHDA and CDR2 SQIVND come from the germline V gene (reference sequence). Trimming took 8 bases from V and 2 from J, leaving 11 bases between them. The CDR3 is 13 amino acids. The CDR3 loop reads CASSGTVTDTQYF. In nucleotides, the CDR3 is TGTGCCAGTTCGGGGACTGTCACAGATACGCAGTATTTT.

V usage is TRBV2 and J usage is TRBJ1-4; TRBD1 aligns across 7 bases. CDR1 and CDR2 from the germline V gene are SNHLY and FYNNEI. The junction had 3 bases not matched to a gene; V was cut back by 6 bases and J by 2 bases. CDR3 length equals 14 residues. The CDR3, as DNA: TGTGCCAGCAGAAGGGACAGCACTAATGAAAAACTGTTTTTT. Its translation is CASRRDSTNEKLFF.

The chain employs TRBV27 and TRBJ2-3; 13 bases align to TRBD2. This CDR3 has 17 amino acids. Germline V gene data show CDR1 as MNHEY and CDR2 as SMNVEV (reference sequence). V trimming: 3 bases; J trimming: 8 bases; junction bases outside the gene matches: 11. This chain's CDR3 is CASSFRLAGGSDGTQYF. In nucleotides, the CDR3 is TGTGCCAGCAGTTTCCGACTAGCGGGGGGATCGGACGGTACGCAGTATTTT.

This chain uses TRBV5-1 with TRBJ1-1; tentative D call: TRBD1 (5 bases). CDR3 length: 13 amino acids. V lost 3 bases to trimming and J lost 4 bases, with 10 bases between them. In germline, CDR1 is SGHRS, CDR2 YFSETQ. CDR3 amino acids: CASSSQGGTEAFF. The DNA of the CDR3 is TGCGCCAGCAGCTCTCAGGGTGGCACTGAAGCTTTCTTT.

This rearrangement joins TRBV5-1 to TRBJ1-5; 7 bases line up with TRBD1. J lost 5 bases, V lost 2 bases, and 4 bases had no gene match. This CDR3 contains 14 residues. The germline CDR1 and CDR2 sequences are SGHRS and YFSETQ. The CDR3 sequence is CASSFGTEDQPQHF. Written as DNA, the CDR3 is TGCGCCAGCAGCTTCGGGACAGAGGATCAGCCCCAGCATTTT.

This clone was recorded only once. The J gene is TRBJ2-7, the V gene TRBV5-1; TRBD2 matches at 8 bases. CDR1 is SGHRS and CDR2 is YFSETQ in the germline V gene. The CDR3 loop spans 15 amino acids. V lost 5 bases and J lost 1; bases outside the gene matches: 8. CDR3 sequence: CASRISGGLSYEQYF. CDR3 sequence (DNA): TGCGCCAGCAGGATCAGCGGGGGACTTTCCTACGAGCAGTACTTC.